The source of this TCR beta chain is a study of T cells in tuberculosis. Clones were sequenced by immunoSEQ multiplex PCR, and TCRdb holds only the in-frame ones, with some missing. The sample consists of fewer than 40,000 clones, roughly 82% of them appearing once. The V gene's germline CDR1 is SNHLY and CDR2 FYNNEI. The CDR3 runs to 15 residues. With 8 bases removed from V and 6 bases from J, the gap between germline ends came to 20 bases. The time point is: new active TB diagnosis, blood taken before or within 7 days of starting treatment. Patients were newly diagnosed, HIV-seronegative, and aged 18 or older.

This clonotype was sampled from an adult with tuberculosis. This chain uses TRBV2 with TRBJ1-5; D is undetermined. Here the sequenced sample was PBMCs, taken at tuberculosis diagnosis. CDR3 DNA: TGTGCCAGCCAGTACCAAAGCGCGATTGGTCAGCCCCAGCATTTT. This sequence encodes CASQYQSAIGQPQHF.